This record covers a single T cell receptor beta chain. The target antigen is unknown. These data belong to a study of T cell responses to AZD1222 COVID-19 vaccine. Whole-study results and caveats: In the spike-specific TCR repertoire, nearly half reportedly target unmutated variant regions.

Germline loops: CDR1 LNHDA, CDR2 SQIVND (reference sequence). This CDR3 is 15 amino acids long. With 7 bases clipped from V and 4 bases from J, the junction kept 11 bases outside the gene matches. Generated by immunoSEQ multiplex PCR, the TCRdb table keeps only in-frame clones and is missing some. The data hold about 180,000 clones, with roughly 94% observed a single time. The TCR comes from an adult who received the AZD1222 COVID-19 vaccine. V and J are TRBV19 and TRBJ2-3; 7 positions agree with TRBD2. The sample in question was peripheral blood, obtained 28 days after the second AZD1222 dose. For the CDR3, the DNA is TGTGCCAGTAACTCGGGGGGAGGGGTGCCAGATACGCAGTATTTT. Translating it yields CASNSGGGVPDTQYF.